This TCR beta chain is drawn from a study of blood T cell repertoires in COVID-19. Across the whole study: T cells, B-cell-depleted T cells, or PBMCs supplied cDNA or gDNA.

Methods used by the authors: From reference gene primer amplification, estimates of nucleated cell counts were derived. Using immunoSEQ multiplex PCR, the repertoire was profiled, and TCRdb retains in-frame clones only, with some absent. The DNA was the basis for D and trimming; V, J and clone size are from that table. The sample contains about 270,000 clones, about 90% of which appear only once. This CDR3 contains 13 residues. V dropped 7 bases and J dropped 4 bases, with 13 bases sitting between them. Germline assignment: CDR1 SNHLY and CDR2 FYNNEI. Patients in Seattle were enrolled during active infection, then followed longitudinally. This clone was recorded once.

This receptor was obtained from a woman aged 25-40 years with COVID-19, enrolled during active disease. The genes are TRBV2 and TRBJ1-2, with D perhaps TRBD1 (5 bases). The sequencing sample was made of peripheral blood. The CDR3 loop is CASTDGGSYGYTF. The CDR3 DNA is TGTGCCAGCACCGATGGGGGGAGCTATGGCTACACCTTC.